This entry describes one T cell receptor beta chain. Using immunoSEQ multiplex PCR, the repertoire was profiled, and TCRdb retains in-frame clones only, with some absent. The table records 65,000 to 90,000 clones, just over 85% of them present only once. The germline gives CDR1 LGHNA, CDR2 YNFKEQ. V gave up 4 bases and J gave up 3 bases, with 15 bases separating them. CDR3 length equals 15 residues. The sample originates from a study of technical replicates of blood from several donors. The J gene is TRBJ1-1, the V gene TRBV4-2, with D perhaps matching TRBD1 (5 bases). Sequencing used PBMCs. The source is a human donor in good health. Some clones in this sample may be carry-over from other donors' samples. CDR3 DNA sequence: TGTGCCAGCAGCCGCGGGCCGACGGGGGACACTGAAGCTTTCTTT. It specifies CASSRGPTGDTEAFF.